These 22 T cell receptor beta chains came from one sample sequenced in a study of blood T cell repertoires in COVID-19. Sequenced by immunoSEQ multiplex PCR; TCRdb stores in-frame clones only, minus some. The data contain more than 90,000 clones, about nine tenths of them singletons. The sequenced sample consisted of peripheral blood. These receptors were collected from a man in his forties or fifties with acute or convalescent COVID-19.

The genes are TRBV6-5 and TRBJ1-3; D is unresolved. The CDR3 totals 13 residues. Deletions cut 7 bases from V and 0 bases from J, with 7 bases between. The germline V gene has CDR1 MNHEY and CDR2 SVGAGI. This CDR3 reads CASTVSSGNTIYF. Written as DNA, the CDR3 is TGTGCCAGCACCGTTAGCTCTGGAAACACCATATATTTT.

By share of the sample, this clone is medium-sized. The V and J genes are TRBV3-1 (or the pseudogene TRBV3-2) and TRBJ2-1, with D uncertain. Trimming took 0 bases from V and 8 from J, leaving 8 bases between them. The CDR3 is 13 amino acids. Germline CDR1 and CDR2: LGHDT and YNNKEL (reference sequence). The DNA for the CDR3 is TGTGCCAGCAGCCAAGATTTCGGTGATGAGCAGTTCTTC. Protein: CASSQDFGDEQFF.

V and J are TRBV3-1 (or the pseudogene TRBV3-2) and TRBJ2-1; 9 bases align to TRBD2. The CDR3 is made up of 16 amino acids. V shed 0 bases and J 6 bases; nucleotides not matched to a gene: 6. CDR1 is LGHDT and CDR2 is YNNKEL in the germline V gene (reference sequence). The CDR3 spells CASSQELGLAGNEQFF. The CDR3 DNA sequence: TGTGCCAGCAGCCAAGAGTTGGGACTAGCTGGCAATGAGCAGTTCTTC.

The rearrangement joins TRBV11-2 to TRBJ2-3; 14 bases are a match to TRBD2. CDR1 and CDR2 (germline): SGHAT, FQNNGV. Trimming cost V 5 bases and J 2 bases; bases outside gene matches: 9. There are 18 residues in the CDR3. Here the CDR3 reads CASSAGLAGASFTDTQYF. The CDR3 DNA sequence: TGTGCCAGCAGCGCGGGACTAGCGGGAGCCTCTTTCACAGATACGCAGTATTTT.

The chain carries TRBV9 and TRBJ1-4; 12 bases fit TRBD1. After removal of 1 base from V and 6 bases from J, the junction contained 4 bases not matched to a gene. The CDR3 contains 16 residues. CDR1 and CDR2 (germline): SGDLS, YYNGEE. DNA of the CDR3: TGTGCCAGCAGCGTATGGGGGACAGGGGGCGATGAAAAACTGTTTTTT. Protein sequence: CASSVWGTGGDEKLFF.

Here the CDR3 reads CSAGPLPEAFF. In DNA, the CDR3 is TGCAGTGCTGGGCCCCTACCTGAAGCTTTCTTT. The rearrangement uses TRBV20-1 and TRBJ1-1; D is unclear. V gave up 5 bases and J gave up 6 bases, with 10 bases separating them. The CDR3 covers 11 residues. CDR1 DFQATT and CDR2 SNEGSKA come from the germline V gene (reference sequence).

This clone was seen only a few times. The chain joins TRBV6-5 to TRBJ2-7; 9 bases align to TRBD1. Germline CDR1 MNHEY, CDR2 SVGAGI. J gave up 2 bases and V 0 bases, and 5 bases lay outside the gene matches. The CDR3 covers 16 residues. The CDR3 DNA follows: TGTGCCAGCAGTTACTCGACGGGACAGGGCCCCTACGAGCAGTACTTC. It is translated as CASSYSTGQGPYEQYF.

The chain has TRBV6-1 and TRBJ1-5, with TRBD1 identical over 8 bases. The CDR3 has 15 residues. CDR1 and CDR2 (germline): MNHNS, SASEGT. V was pared by 3 bases and J by 3 bases, with 4 bases of the junction left unmatched. CDR3 bases: TGTGCCAGCAGTGATGGACAGGGCAACAATCAGCCCCAGCATTTT. It encodes CASSDGQGNNQPQHF.

This CDR3 is CASSLRWQGRTGELFF. CDR3 DNA sequence: TGTGCCAGCAGTTTACGATGGCAGGGTCGAACCGGGGAGCTGTTTTTT. The rearrangement uses TRBV27 and TRBJ2-2; weak D call: TRBD1 (5 bases). V lost 2 bases to trimming and J lost 5 bases, with 15 bases between them. The CDR3 loop spans 16 amino acids. Per germline, CDR1 MNHEY and CDR2 SMNVEV (reference sequence).

The J gene is TRBJ2-7, the V gene TRBV6-5; 9 bases agree with TRBD2. The germline gives CDR1 MNHEY, CDR2 SVGAGI. After removal of 0 bases from V and 6 bases from J, the junction contained 9 bases not matched to a gene. The CDR3 has 16 residues. The DNA for the CDR3 is TGTGCCAGCAGTTACTCAGGGGGCGGGAGGGCCTCCGAGCAGTACTTC. This gives the protein CASSYSGGGRASEQYF.

V is TRBV14 and J is TRBJ2-1, with D possibly matching TRBD2 (7 bases). Per germline, CDR1 SGHDN and CDR2 FVKESK. Trimming took 5 bases from V and 1 from J, leaving 15 bases between them. CDR3 length: 16 amino acids. The CDR3 nucleotides are TGTGCCAGCAGCAAACTACAGGGAGGGTCCTACAATGAGCAGTTCTTC. Translating gives CASSKLQGGSYNEQFF.

The chain uses TRBV4-2 and TRBJ1-1, with D perhaps TRBD1 (6 bases). V lost 6 bases and J 0 bases, leaving 8 bases between the germline ends. Germline CDR1 is LGHNA and CDR2 is YNFKEQ. The CDR3 extends over 13 amino acids. For the CDR3, the DNA is TGTGCCAGCAGGAGGACAGTGAACACTGAAGCTTTCTTT. Translating gives CASRRTVNTEAFF.

This chain uses TRBV30 with TRBJ1-3; possibly TRBD1 for D (5 bases). From germline, CDR1 is GTSNPN and CDR2 SVGIG (reference sequence). CDR3 length: 17 residues. Trimming stripped 0 bases from V and 0 bases from J, with 15 bases between. This CDR3 reads CAWSVSAGPISGNTIYF. The CDR3 bases are TGTGCCTGGAGTGTATCGGCAGGGCCAATCTCTGGAAACACCATATATTTT.

This chain uses TRBV24-1 with TRBJ2-2; D is possibly TRBD2 (5 bases). CDR1 and CDR2 (germline): KGHDR, SFDVKD. This CDR3 is built from 13 residues. V was pared by 3 bases and J by 8 bases, with 9 bases between. The CDR3 region is CATSDGSKGELFF. DNA for the CDR3: TGTGCCACCAGTGATGGGAGTAAGGGGGAGCTGTTTTTT.

This rearrangement joins TRBV7-2 to TRBJ1-4; the D gene is possibly TRBD1 (6 bases). The CDR3 covers 14 residues. V lost 5 bases and J lost 3, with 10 bases in between. Germline V gives CDR1 SGHTA, CDR2 FQGNSA. DNA for the CDR3: TGTGCCAGCAGCCGGGACATACCTAATGAAAAACTGTTTTTT. Protein: CASSRDIPNEKLFF.

This chain uses TRBV12-5 with TRBJ2-1; 11 positions agree with TRBD1. CDR1 and CDR2 (germline): LGHNT, FRNRAP. V was clipped by 6 bases and J by 4 bases; unmatched bases: 5. The CDR3 is made up of 15 amino acids. DNA of the CDR3: TGTGCTAGTGGCCCCGGACAGGGGGCATACAATGAGCAGTTCTTC. Its translation: CASGPGQGAYNEQFF.

V is TRBV7-9 and J is TRBJ2-3, with 14 bases fitting TRBD2. Losses at the gene ends were 5 bases for V and 6 bases for J; bases not matched to a gene: 10. The CDR3 consists of 17 residues. Germline assignment: CDR1 SEHNR and CDR2 FQNEAQ (reference sequence). In DNA form, the CDR3 reads TGTGCCAGCAGCCCACGGGGACTAGCGGGAGCGGGGGATACGCAGTATTTT. As protein: CASSPRGLAGAGDTQYF. Combining the CDR3 with reference TRBV7-9 and TRBJ2-3 gives the whole variable domain DTGVSQNPRHKITKRGQNVTFRCDPISEHNRLYWYRQTLGQGPEFLTYFQNEAQLEKSRLLSDRFSAERPKGSFSTLEIQRTEQGDSAMYLCASSPRGLAGAGDTQYFGPGTRLTVL.

The J gene is TRBJ2-5, the V gene TRBV2, with D maybe TRBD1 (7 bases). V shed 6 bases and J shed 5 bases, with 19 bases lying between them. The CDR3 extends over 15 amino acids. CDR1 is SNHLY and CDR2 is FYNNEI in the germline V gene. The CDR3 sequence: CASRDRQGGRETQYF. The CDR3 DNA reads as TGTGCCAGCAGAGACCGACAGGGAGGTCGGGAGACCCAGTACTTC. Supplemented by reference TRBV2 and TRBJ2-5, the full variable domain reads EPEVTQTPSHQVTQMGQEVILRCVPISNHLYFYWYRQILGQKVEFLVSFYNNEISEKSEIFDDQFSVERPDGSNFTLKIRSTKLEDSAMYFCASRDRQGGRETQYFGPGTRLLVL.

This clone appeared a single time. This chain joins TRBV20-1 and TRBJ1-2; no definite D call. The CDR3 runs to 11 residues. Trimming cost V 4 bases and J 8 bases, with 11 bases left between them. Germline CDR1 and CDR2: DFQATT and SNEGSKA (reference sequence). The CDR3 DNA sequence: TGCAGTGCTATGACTGACCCCGGCTACACCTTC. Amino acid sequence: CSAMTDPGYTF.

The chain is built from TRBV19 and TRBJ1-2, with a weak D call TRBD1 (6 bases). Trimming pared 6 bases from V and 6 bases from J, leaving 11 bases between. From germline, CDR1 is LNHDA and CDR2 SQIVND (reference sequence). The CDR3 runs to 12 residues. The CDR3 loop reads CASRRQADGYTF. The CDR3 DNA reads TGTGCCAGTAGGCGACAGGCGGATGGCTACACCTTC.

The rearrangement links TRBV20-1 to TRBJ2-1, with 7 nucleotides matching TRBD2. There are 11 residues in the CDR3. The V segment lost 3 bases and the J segment 9 bases; nucleotides outside the gene matches: 2. The germline gives CDR1 DFQATT, CDR2 SNEGSKA (reference sequence). The DNA of the CDR3 is TGCAGTGCTAGGCCTAGCGGTGAGCAGTTCTTC. Its protein product is CSARPSGEQFF.

The J gene is TRBJ1-2, the V gene TRBV6-5, with TRBD1 matching 11 bases. The length of the CDR3 is 15 residues. J lost 4 bases, V lost 0 bases, and 1 base had no gene match. From germline, CDR1 is MNHEY and CDR2 SVGAGI. The CDR3 reads CASSYSGTGGYGYTF. The CDR3 coding sequence is TGTGCCAGCAGTTACTCGGGGACAGGGGGCTATGGCTACACCTTC.